Following are 2 T cell receptor beta chains from one sample sequenced in a study of radiation and T cells in renal cell carcinoma. The time point was: baseline pretreatment blood. Treatment noted: 15 Gy SBRT to primary tumor, nephrectomy 4 weeks later. Sequenced by immunoSEQ multiplex PCR; TCRdb stores in-frame clones only, minus some. The sample holds 50,000 to 75,000 clones, 78% seen once. The material was blood, obtained from a patient whose treatment included radiotherapy and nephrectomy. The receptor source for this set is a man aged 60 to 69 with renal cell carcinoma.

DNA of the CDR3: TGCGCCAGCAGCTACCAGGGGAGCCGGACTGAAGCTTTCTTT. Encoded protein: CASSYQGSRTEAFF. This chain uses TRBV5-1 with TRBJ1-1; D is perhaps TRBD1 (6 bases). The V end was cut by 3 bases, the J end by 5 bases, with 14 bases between. This CDR3 region has 14 residues. Germline V gives CDR1 SGHRS, CDR2 YFSETQ. Based on the CDR3 plus reference TRBV5-1 and TRBJ1-1, the full variable domain is KAGVTQTPRYLIKTRGQQVTLSCSPISGHRSVSWYQQTPGQGLQFLFEYFSETQRNKGNFPGRFSGRQFSNSRSEMNVSTLELGDSALYLCASSYQGSRTEAFFGQGTRLTVV.

V gene TRBV5-6 combines with J gene TRBJ1-3; D is possibly TRBD1 (6 bases). This CDR3 has 15 residues. V was clipped by 4 bases and J by 2 bases, with 13 bases between them. Germline V gene data show CDR1 as SGHDT and CDR2 as YYEEEE. For the CDR3, the DNA is TGTGCCAGCAGCCCCCAGGGGAAGACTGGAAACACCATATATTTT. Encoded protein: CASSPQGKTGNTIYF.